Listed below are T cell receptor beta chains from one sample, sequenced in a study of cytomegalovirus exposure and HLA in healthy donors. Profiling relied on immunoSEQ multiplex PCR, and the TCRdb table lists in-frame clones only, not all of them. The sample carries 95,000 to 150,000 clones, 81% recorded once. The sequenced sample was PBMCs. The receptors derive from a woman in her forties in good health and CMV-seronegative. CDR3s include the opening cysteine and the closing phenylalanine or tryptophan. D genes are given only for firm matches. Some rows have no size entry. The others give once, few or many, or a class for an expanded clone.

v_call	d_call	j_call	clone_size	cdr3_aa	cdr3_nt
TRBV14	.	TRBJ2-7	once	CASSQSIKQYF	TGTGCCAGCAGCCAAAGCATAAAACAGTACTTC
TRBV19	.	TRBJ2-2	.	CASSIPASVTGELFF	TGTGCCAGTAGTATTCCGGCTAGCGTTACCGGGGAGCTGTTTTTT
TRBV7-3	TRBD2	TRBJ2-3	.	CASSSPDGSGSITDTQYF	TGTGCCAGCAGCTCCCCCGACGGGAGCGGGAGCATCACAGATACGCAGTATTTT
TRBV7-3	TRBD1	TRBJ1-2	.	CASSPSPGQGNGYTF	TGTGCCAGCAGCCCCAGCCCCGGACAGGGGAATGGCTACACCTTC
TRBV6-5	TRBD1	TRBJ1-5	.	CASSYSQGERPQHF	TGTGCCAGCAGTTATTCACAGGGGGAGCGTCCCCAGCATTTT
TRBV13	TRBD2	TRBJ2-1	.	CASSWGLAGGPGNEQFF	TGTGCCAGCAGCTGGGGACTAGCGGGGGGGCCGGGCAATGAGCAGTTCTTC
TRBV6-1	TRBD2	TRBJ2-7	once	CASSEALAGVYEQYF	TGTGCCAGCAGTGAAGCGCTAGCGGGGGTCTACGAGCAGTACTTC
TRBV5-1	.	TRBJ1-1	.	CASTGTGVLNTEAFF	TGCGCCAGCACCGGTACCGGGGTCTTGAACACTGAAGCTTTCTTT
TRBV6-5	TRBD1	TRBJ1-2	few	CASSFSGGFYGYTF	TGTGCCAGCAGTTTCTCAGGGGGCTTCTATGGCTACACCTTC
TRBV18	.	TRBJ1-4	few	CASSLTAVANEKLFF	TGTGCCAGCTCACTAACAGCGGTGGCTAATGAAAAACTGTTTTTT
TRBV13	.	TRBJ2-2	.	CASTPRRGNTGELFF	TGTGCCAGCACCCCGCGGAGGGGAAACACCGGGGAGCTGTTTTTT
TRBV6-6	TRBD1	TRBJ2-2	.	CASRVQGTGGELFF	TGTGCCAGCAGGGTACAGGGGACGGGCGGGGAGCTGTTTTTT
TRBV6-5	.	TRBJ2-7	.	CASSYYRSYEQYF	TGTGCCAGCAGTTACTACAGATCCTACGAGCAGTACTTC
TRBV14	TRBD1	TRBJ1-2	.	CASSQAQGMKGGYTF	TGTGCCAGCAGCCAAGCACAGGGGATGAAGGGCGGCTACACCTTC
TRBV25-1	.	TRBJ1-5	.	CASSPGTRGDQPQHF	TGTGCCAGCAGTCCCGGAACTCGGGGGGATCAGCCCCAGCATTTT
TRBV4-3	TRBD2	TRBJ2-7	.	CASSPGGVYEQYF	TGCGCCAGCAGCCCGGGGGGGGTTTACGAGCAGTACTTC
TRBV11-1	.	TRBJ2-1	.	CASRARTVTYNEQFF	TGTGCCAGCAGGGCCCGGACAGTTACCTACAATGAGCAGTTCTTC
TRBV6-5	.	TRBJ1-2	.	CASSFTGGNYGYTF	TGTGCCAGCAGTTTTACGGGGGGAAACTATGGCTACACCTTC
TRBV6-4	.	TRBJ2-2	once	CASSDSQTGELFF	TGTGCCAGCAGTGACTCGCAGACCGGGGAGCTGTTTTTT
TRBV18	.	TRBJ2-1	.	CASSPSSYNEQFF	TGTGCCAGCTCACCTAGCTCCTACAATGAGCAGTTCTTC
TRBV5-4	.	TRBJ2-7	.	CASSREPYEQYF	TGTGCCAGCAGCCGGGAGCCCTACGAGCAGTACTTC
TRBV5-1	TRBD1	TRBJ2-7	few	CASSLESGTGSYEQYF	TGCGCCAGCAGCTTGGAGAGTGGGACAGGGTCCTACGAGCAGTACTTC
TRBV30	.	TRBJ2-3	.	CAWSGLAGRQDTQYF	TGTGCCTGGAGTGGCTTGGCGGGTAGGCAAGATACGCAGTATTTT
TRBV28	.	TRBJ2-7	.	CASGARDEQYF	TGTGCCAGCGGAGCCCGAGACGAGCAGTACTTC
TRBV11-2	TRBD2	TRBJ2-6	few	CASSFRLAVSRANVLTF	TGTGCCAGCAGCTTCAGGCTAGCGGTCTCTCGGGCCAACGTCCTGACTTTC
TRBV2	.	TRBJ1-5	.	CASSELRNQPQHF	TGTGCCAGCAGTGAACTACGCAATCAGCCCCAGCATTTT